Sequencing of this T cell receptor beta chain was carried out in a study of blood T cell repertoires in COVID-19. Study summary: Acute and convalescent COVID-19 specimens originated in the United States, Italy and Spain. PBMCs, B-cell-depleted T cells, or T cells were the source of the cDNA or gDNA that made up the material.

In the study's own analysis: Researchers report that nucleated cell counts were estimated from reference gene primer amplification. Using immunoSEQ multiplex PCR, the repertoire was profiled, and TCRdb retains in-frame clones only, with some absent. V and J calls and clone size are given by that table; D and trimming were obtained from the DNA. The sample lists tens of thousands of clones, 80% occurring once. V was pared by 3 bases and J by 8 bases, with 7 bases between. This CDR3 is 12 amino acids long. This TCR derives from a woman aged 70-85 years with acute or convalescent COVID-19. This chain uses TRBV12-3 or TRBV12-4 with TRBJ2-2; perhaps TRBD2 as D (6 bases). The sequenced sample consisted of peripheral blood. The DNA for the CDR3 is TGTGCCAGCAGTTTGGGGAGGGGGGAGCTGTTTTTT. It translates to CASSLGRGELFF.